This T cell receptor beta chain stems from a study of shared clonotypes between healthy human individuals. Germline assignment: CDR1 SGHTA and CDR2 FQGNSA. V was cut by 7 bases and J by 5 bases, with 11 bases left in between. The CDR3 runs 13 residues. Some clones are missing from TCRdb's copy, which holds only in-frame ones; the method was immunoSEQ multiplex PCR. This sample has approximately 500,000 clones; 78% occur once, and the top ten carry 12%. The TCR was taken from a woman aged 40 to 50 in good health. Some clones in this sample may be carry-over from other donors' samples. This chain connects TRBV7-2 to TRBJ2-2, with D tentatively TRBD1 (5 bases). Sequencing used PBMCs. CDR3 amino acids: CASKQGGTGELFF. CDR3 bases: TGTGCCAGCAAGCAGGGTGGAACCGGGGAGCTGTTTTTT.